The rows below give T cell receptor beta chains drawn from one sample of a study of chemoradiotherapy in HPV16-positive cancers. Assay: immunoSEQ multiplex PCR; the TCRdb copy retains only in-frame clones and omits some. The sample lists around 15,000 clones, nearly 70% seen once, with approximately 18% in the top ten. Specimen collection occurred from a patient who underwent chemoradiotherapy. The receptors were sampled from a human donor with HPV-associated anogenital cancer. Both conserved end residues are part of each CDR3. Fields, in order: clone size, D gene, J gene, V gene, CDR3 protein. A D gene is named only where the DNA matches it firmly. Size is omitted from some rows. Given values are once, few, many or a class for expanded clones.

clone_size: few; d_call: NA; j_call: TRBJ1-4; v_call: TRBV19; cdr3_aa: CASSVAIGVNEKLFF
clone_size: NA; d_call: NA; j_call: TRBJ1-2; v_call: TRBV5-4; cdr3_aa: CASSSDTYGYTF
clone_size: NA; d_call: NA; j_call: TRBJ2-7; v_call: TRBV11-2; cdr3_aa: CASSPFAGEQYF
clone_size: once; d_call: NA; j_call: TRBJ2-4; v_call: TRBV9; cdr3_aa: CASSVGVTNAKNIQYF
clone_size: NA; d_call: NA; j_call: TRBJ2-7; v_call: TRBV4-1; cdr3_aa: CASSLGVSNFYEQYF
clone_size: NA; d_call: NA; j_call: TRBJ2-2; v_call: TRBV4-2; cdr3_aa: CASSPPRGAGGGELFF
clone_size: NA; d_call: NA; j_call: TRBJ1-6; v_call: TRBV12-2; cdr3_aa: CASRLYGWGNNSPLHF
clone_size: NA; d_call: TRBD2; j_call: TRBJ2-1; v_call: TRBV4-2; cdr3_aa: CASSRELAGGPVNEQFF
clone_size: medium-sized; d_call: NA; j_call: TRBJ2-7; v_call: TRBV6-1; cdr3_aa: CASSELSGSSYEQYF
clone_size: NA; d_call: NA; j_call: TRBJ1-1; v_call: TRBV5-5; cdr3_aa: CASSLFGHLNTEAFF
clone_size: NA; d_call: NA; j_call: TRBJ1-1; v_call: TRBV7-9; cdr3_aa: CASSKGELNTEAFF
clone_size: NA; d_call: NA; j_call: TRBJ2-3; v_call: TRBV6-6; cdr3_aa: CASSYPSRQDTQYF
clone_size: NA; d_call: NA; j_call: TRBJ1-3; v_call: TRBV7-2; cdr3_aa: CASSLADPSSGNTIYF
clone_size: NA; d_call: NA; j_call: TRBJ1-4; v_call: TRBV18; cdr3_aa: CASSLRSTDATNEKLFF
clone_size: NA; d_call: TRBD1; j_call: TRBJ2-3; v_call: TRBV27; cdr3_aa: CASSPGQRAQDTQYF
clone_size: NA; d_call: TRBD1; j_call: TRBJ1-1; v_call: TRBV5-5; cdr3_aa: CASSLRDSRMNTEAFF
clone_size: NA; d_call: NA; j_call: TRBJ1-6; v_call: TRBV5-1; cdr3_aa: CASSLAGVGNSPLHF
clone_size: NA; d_call: TRBD2; j_call: TRBJ2-3; v_call: TRBV4-1; cdr3_aa: CASSQDGPSGGVTDTQYF
clone_size: NA; d_call: TRBD1; j_call: TRBJ2-1; v_call: TRBV27; cdr3_aa: CASSRQGSYNEQFF
clone_size: NA; d_call: TRBD1; j_call: TRBJ1-1; v_call: TRBV7-8; cdr3_aa: CASSRNRGSTEAFF
clone_size: NA; d_call: TRBD1; j_call: TRBJ1-3; v_call: TRBV9; cdr3_aa: CASSSTTGAAGNTIYF
clone_size: few; d_call: TRBD2; j_call: TRBJ2-1; v_call: TRBV6-4; cdr3_aa: CASSDSGGGLYNEQFF
clone_size: NA; d_call: NA; j_call: TRBJ2-6; v_call: TRBV6-5; cdr3_aa: CASSYSPSGANVLTF
clone_size: NA; d_call: TRBD2; j_call: TRBJ2-3; v_call: TRBV18; cdr3_aa: CASSPVARGGYTDTQYF
clone_size: NA; d_call: TRBD1; j_call: TRBJ1-1; v_call: TRBV18; cdr3_aa: CASSPGQGTIGAFF
clone_size: NA; d_call: NA; j_call: TRBJ2-1; v_call: TRBV19; cdr3_aa: CASSGERRSSYNEQFF
clone_size: NA; d_call: NA; j_call: TRBJ2-7; v_call: TRBV19; cdr3_aa: CASSIAPGSYEQYF
clone_size: NA; d_call: TRBD1; j_call: TRBJ1-1; v_call: TRBV9; cdr3_aa: CASSAGQTNTEAFF
clone_size: few; d_call: TRBD1; j_call: TRBJ1-6; v_call: TRBV2; cdr3_aa: CASNDRALNSPLHF
clone_size: NA; d_call: TRBD1; j_call: TRBJ2-3; v_call: TRBV30; cdr3_aa: CAWSETGAQRWDTQYF
clone_size: NA; d_call: TRBD1; j_call: TRBJ1-2; v_call: TRBV4-3; cdr3_aa: CASSQEAGQGYGYTF
clone_size: NA; d_call: TRBD1; j_call: TRBJ1-1; v_call: TRBV5-4; cdr3_aa: CASSLGGQRTEAFF
clone_size: NA; d_call: NA; j_call: TRBJ1-5; v_call: TRBV19; cdr3_aa: CASSMDELLNQPQHF
clone_size: NA; d_call: NA; j_call: TRBJ1-2; v_call: TRBV20-1; cdr3_aa: CSASEGPAVTF
clone_size: NA; d_call: NA; j_call: TRBJ1-1; v_call: TRBV6-1; cdr3_aa: CASSEGDRRWAEAFF
clone_size: NA; d_call: TRBD1; j_call: TRBJ1-5; v_call: TRBV5-5; cdr3_aa: CASSSGQALGQPQHF
clone_size: NA; d_call: NA; j_call: TRBJ1-1; v_call: TRBV4-1; cdr3_aa: CASSQVSGVNTEAFF
clone_size: NA; d_call: NA; j_call: TRBJ1-2; v_call: TRBV2; cdr3_aa: CASRTNYGYTF
clone_size: NA; d_call: TRBD2; j_call: TRBJ2-3; v_call: TRBV5-1; cdr3_aa: CASNGVSSGDTQYF
clone_size: NA; d_call: NA; j_call: NA; v_call: TRBV29-1; cdr3_aa: CSVVKGSSYEQYF
clone_size: once; d_call: TRBD1; j_call: TRBJ2-2; v_call: TRBV7-3; cdr3_aa: CASSLGQGGTGELFF
clone_size: NA; d_call: NA; j_call: TRBJ1-2; v_call: TRBV4-3; cdr3_aa: CASSQEVDRYGYTF
clone_size: medium-sized; d_call: TRBD1; j_call: TRBJ2-3; v_call: TRBV4-2; cdr3_aa: CASSQGTGHTDTQYF
clone_size: NA; d_call: NA; j_call: TRBJ1-2; v_call: TRBV14; cdr3_aa: CASSQDSTAGGYTF
clone_size: few; d_call: TRBD1; j_call: TRBJ2-5; v_call: TRBV7-9; cdr3_aa: CASSDSGGETQYF
clone_size: NA; d_call: TRBD1; j_call: TRBJ1-2; v_call: TRBV6-5; cdr3_aa: CASSYHGQGNGYTF
clone_size: NA; d_call: NA; j_call: TRBJ1-1; v_call: TRBV2; cdr3_aa: CASRANPEGTQAFF
clone_size: NA; d_call: NA; j_call: TRBJ2-2; v_call: TRBV9; cdr3_aa: CASGPNTGELFF
clone_size: few; d_call: TRBD1; j_call: TRBJ1-1; v_call: TRBV10-3; cdr3_aa: CAISEYRTGGDAFF
clone_size: hyperexpanded; d_call: TRBD1; j_call: TRBJ1-2; v_call: TRBV14; cdr3_aa: CASSHDRVFLTF
clone_size: NA; d_call: NA; j_call: TRBJ1-1; v_call: TRBV10-1; cdr3_aa: CASRGTGPEAFF
clone_size: NA; d_call: NA; j_call: TRBJ2-3; v_call: TRBV9; cdr3_aa: CASSRREVTDTQYF
clone_size: NA; d_call: NA; j_call: TRBJ1-1; v_call: TRBV27; cdr3_aa: CASRDGIHTEAFF